This T cell receptor beta chain emerged from a study of cytomegalovirus exposure and HLA in healthy donors. PCR amplification relied on 60 Vbeta primers (plus 13 Jbeta primers). Method: immunoSEQ multiplex PCR; TCRdb's copy keeps in-frame clones and lacks some. Among 90,000 to 120,000 clones listed, roughly four fifths were seen once. The CDR3 runs to 15 residues. Germline V CDR1 and CDR2: SGHVS, FQNEAQ. V was clipped by 5 bases and J by 10 bases, with 18 bases between them. The TCR comes from a young man in good health and CMV-seronegative. The V call is TRBV7-8, the J call TRBJ1-6; D possibly corresponds to TRBD1 (5 bases). Sequencing was done on a sample of PBMCs. The CDR3 spells CASSAHLQGNSPLHF. CDR3 bases: TGTGCCAGCAGCGCCCACCTGCAGGGAAACTCACCCCTCCACTTT. Looking up the rest from reference TRBV7-8 and TRBJ1-6 gives the full variable domain: GAGVSQSPRYKVAKRGQDVALRCDPISGHVSLFWYQQALGQGPEFLTYFQNEAQLDKSGLPSDRFFAERPEGSVSTLKIQRTQQEDSAVYLCASSAHLQGNSPLHFGNGTRLTVT.